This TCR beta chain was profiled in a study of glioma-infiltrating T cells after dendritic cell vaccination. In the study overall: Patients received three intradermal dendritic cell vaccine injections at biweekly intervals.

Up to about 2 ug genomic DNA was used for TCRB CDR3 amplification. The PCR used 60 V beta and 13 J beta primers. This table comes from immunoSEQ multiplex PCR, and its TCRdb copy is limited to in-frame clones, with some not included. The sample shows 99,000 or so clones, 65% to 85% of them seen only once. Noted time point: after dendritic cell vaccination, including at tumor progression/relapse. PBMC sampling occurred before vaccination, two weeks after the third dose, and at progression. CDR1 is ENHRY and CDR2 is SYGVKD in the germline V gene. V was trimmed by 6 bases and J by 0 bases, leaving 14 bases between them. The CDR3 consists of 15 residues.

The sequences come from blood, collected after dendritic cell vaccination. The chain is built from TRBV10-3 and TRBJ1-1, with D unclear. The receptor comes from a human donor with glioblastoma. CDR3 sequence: CAIRDDTALNTEAFF. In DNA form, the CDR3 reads TGTGCCATCAGGGATGACACTGCTCTGAACACTGAAGCTTTCTTT.